A single sample is the source of the 8 T cell receptor beta chains below, sequenced in a study of blood T cell repertoires in COVID-19. Here immunoSEQ multiplex PCR was the method, and the copy in TCRdb shows in-frame clones only, minus some. The data contain some 330,000 clones, roughly four fifths of them singletons. Sequenced: PBMCs or T cells enriched from blood (not recorded which). The receptors were gathered from a woman aged 50 to 65 who had recovered from COVID-19.

The rearrangement uses TRBV11-2 and TRBJ2-2; possible D gene TRBD2, 6 bases. The CDR3 sequence is 15 residues long. V lost 4 bases to trimming and J lost 2 bases, with 11 bases between them. Germline V CDR1 and CDR2: SGHAT, FQNNGV. DNA for the CDR3: TGTGCCAGCAGCTCGGGACTCCGAAACACCGGGGAGCTGTTTTTT. Encoded protein: CASSSGLRNTGELFF.

This chain joins TRBV5-1 and TRBJ1-4, with 7 bases matching TRBD1. This CDR3 has 16 amino acids. The germline V gene encodes CDR1 SGHRS and CDR2 YFSETQ. V lost 4 bases to trimming and J lost 6 bases; unmatched junction nucleotides: 12. The CDR3 region is CASSTETGKDYEKLFF. In DNA, the CDR3 is TGCGCCAGCAGCACCGAGACAGGGAAAGACTATGAAAAACTGTTTTTT.

This chain links TRBV7-2 with TRBJ1-1; weak D call: TRBD1 (5 bases). Trimming removed 5 bases at V and 0 bases at J, with 13 bases between. Germline-derived CDR1 and CDR2 are SGHTA and FQGNSA. The CDR3 covers 15 residues. The DNA for the CDR3 is TGTGCCAGCAGCATCCAGACAGTTGTGAACACTGAAGCTTTCTTT. Translating gives CASSIQTVVNTEAFF.

The chain joins TRBV29-1 to TRBJ2-1; 10 nucleotides align to TRBD1. CDR3 length equals 12 residues. After removal of 6 bases from V and 6 bases from J, the junction contained 2 bases not matched to a gene. Germline V gene lookup returns CDR1 SQVTM and CDR2 ANQGSEA. CDR3: CSVGTGVNEQFF. CDR3 DNA sequence: TGCAGCGTGGGGACAGGGGTCAATGAGCAGTTCTTC.

The rearrangement joins TRBV3-1 (or the pseudogene TRBV3-2) to TRBJ1-1, with 7 nucleotides matching TRBD1. This CDR3 is built from 15 residues. The ends lost 5 bases at V and 4 bases at J; junction bases unmatched: 10. Germline V gene data show CDR1 as LGHDT and CDR2 as YNNKEL (reference sequence). CDR3 in DNA: TGTGCCAGCAGCACCCACAGGGGCCTAGGCACTGAAGCTTTCTTT. Its translation is CASSTHRGLGTEAFF.

This sequence joins TRBV5-4 and TRBJ1-4; unclear D gene. The germline CDR1 and CDR2 sequences are SGHNT and YYREEE (reference sequence). The V end was cut by 1 base, the J end by 8 bases, with 6 bases between. The CDR3 totals 12 residues. Written as DNA, the CDR3 is TGTGCCAGCAGCTTGAACGGGGAAAAACTGTTTTTT. Its translation: CASSLNGEKLFF.

This chain connects TRBV25-1 to TRBJ1-6; no definite D call. This CDR3 is 12 amino acids long. V was cut by 2 bases and J by 7 bases, with 3 bases left in between. Germline V gives CDR1 MGHDK, CDR2 SYGVNS. The CDR3, as DNA: TGTGCCAGCAGTGAAGGCAATTCACCCCTCCACTTT. It is translated as CASSEGNSPLHF.

The chain recombines TRBV6-2 or TRBV6-3 with TRBJ1-2; D unclear. CDR1 is MNHEY, CDR2 SVGEGT, per germline. V was pared by 6 bases and J by 5 bases, with 19 bases between. This CDR3 is built from 15 residues. Here the CDR3 reads CASSPSVGRPYGYTF. As DNA, the CDR3 is TGTGCCAGCAGCCCGAGTGTGGGGAGGCCTTATGGCTACACCTTC.